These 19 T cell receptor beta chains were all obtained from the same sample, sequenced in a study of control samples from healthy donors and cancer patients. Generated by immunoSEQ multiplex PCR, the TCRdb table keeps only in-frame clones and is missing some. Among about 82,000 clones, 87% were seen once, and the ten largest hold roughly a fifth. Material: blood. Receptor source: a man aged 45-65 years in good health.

CDR3 protein: CASSPIDPRDTF. CDR3 coding DNA: TGTGCCAGCAGCCCCATCGACCCGAGGGACACCTTC. The chain recombines TRBV9 with TRBJ1-2; D is uncertain. The V gene's germline CDR1 is SGDLS and CDR2 YYNGEE. V was pared by 4 bases and J by 12 bases, with 16 bases between. This CDR3 is 12 amino acids long.

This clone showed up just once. CDR3 sequence reads: CASSKLQGADTEAFF. The CDR3 nucleotides are TGTGCCAGCAGCAAACTACAGGGGGCGGACACTGAAGCTTTCTTT. The rearrangement links TRBV21-1 to TRBJ1-1; the D segment call TRBD1 is taken from the table without a DNA check. TRBV21-1 is marked as a pseudogene. This CDR3 has 15 amino acids.

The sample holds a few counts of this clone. The chain's CDR3 is CASRPGLWGTQYF. As DNA, the CDR3 is TGTGCCAGCAGACCAGGCTTATGGGGGACCCAGTACTTC. The V call is TRBV28, the J call TRBJ2-5; unclear D gene. This CDR3 has 13 amino acids. From germline, CDR1 is MDHEN and CDR2 SYDVKM. V lost 6 bases and J lost 7, with 15 bases in between.

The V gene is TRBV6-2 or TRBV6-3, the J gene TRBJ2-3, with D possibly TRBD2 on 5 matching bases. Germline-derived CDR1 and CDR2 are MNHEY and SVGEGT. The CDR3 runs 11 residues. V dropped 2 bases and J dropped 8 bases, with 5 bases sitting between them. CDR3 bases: TGTGCCAGCAGTTACGGAGGTACGCAGTATTTT. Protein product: CASSYGGTQYF.

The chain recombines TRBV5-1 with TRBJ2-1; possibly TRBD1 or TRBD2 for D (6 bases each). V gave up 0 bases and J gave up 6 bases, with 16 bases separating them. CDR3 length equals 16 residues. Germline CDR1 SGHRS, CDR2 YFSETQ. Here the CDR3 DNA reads TGCGCCAGCAGCTTGGCCGGCGGGACAAGGGTCAATGAGCAGTTCTTC. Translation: CASSLAGGTRVNEQFF. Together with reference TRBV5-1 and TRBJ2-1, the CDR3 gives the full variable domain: KAGVTQTPRYLIKTRGQQVTLSCSPISGHRSVSWYQQTPGQGLQFLFEYFSETQRNKGNFPGRFSGRQFSNSRSEMNVSTLELGDSALYLCASSLAGGTRVNEQFFGPGTRLTVL.

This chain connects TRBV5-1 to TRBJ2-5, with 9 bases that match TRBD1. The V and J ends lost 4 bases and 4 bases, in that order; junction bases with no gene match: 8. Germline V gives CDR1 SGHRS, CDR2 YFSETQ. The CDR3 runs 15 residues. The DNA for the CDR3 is TGCGCCAGCAGCGACCCACAGGGGGCCTTAGAGACCCAGTACTTC. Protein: CASSDPQGALETQYF.

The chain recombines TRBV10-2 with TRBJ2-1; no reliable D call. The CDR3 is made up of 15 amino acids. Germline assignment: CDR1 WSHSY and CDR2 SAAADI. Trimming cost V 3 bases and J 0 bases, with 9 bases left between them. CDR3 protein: CASSEIWPSYNEQFF. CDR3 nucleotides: TGCGCCAGCAGTGAAATCTGGCCCTCCTACAATGAGCAGTTCTTC.

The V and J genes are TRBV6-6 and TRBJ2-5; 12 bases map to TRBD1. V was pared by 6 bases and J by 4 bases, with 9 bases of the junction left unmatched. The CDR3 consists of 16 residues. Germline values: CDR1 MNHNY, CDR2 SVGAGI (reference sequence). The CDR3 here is CASSRGQGAARETQYF. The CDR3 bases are TGTGCCAGCAGCCGGGGACAGGGGGCCGCAAGAGAGACCCAGTACTTC.

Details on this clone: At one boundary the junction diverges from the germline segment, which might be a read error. The CDR3 protein is CATSQPGQNQETQYF. CDR3 bases: TGTGCCACCAGCCAGCCGGGACAGAACCAGGAGACCCAGTACTTC. The chain uses TRBV24-1 and TRBJ2-5; TRBD1 aligns across 7 bases. In germline, CDR1 is KGHDR, CDR2 SFDVKD. The CDR3 runs 15 residues.

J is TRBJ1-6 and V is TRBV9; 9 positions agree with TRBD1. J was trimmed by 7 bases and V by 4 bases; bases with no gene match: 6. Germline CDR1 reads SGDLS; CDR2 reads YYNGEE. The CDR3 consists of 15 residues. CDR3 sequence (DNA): TGTGCCAGCAGCACCGGGACAGGGAAAAATTCACCCCTCCACTTT. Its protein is CASSTGTGKNSPLHF. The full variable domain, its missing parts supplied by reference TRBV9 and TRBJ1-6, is DSGVTQTPKHLITATGQRVTLRCSPRSGDLSVYWYQQSLDQGLQFLIQYYNGEERAKGNILERFSAQQFPDLHSELNLSSLELGDSALYFCASSTGTGKNSPLHFGNGTRLTVT.

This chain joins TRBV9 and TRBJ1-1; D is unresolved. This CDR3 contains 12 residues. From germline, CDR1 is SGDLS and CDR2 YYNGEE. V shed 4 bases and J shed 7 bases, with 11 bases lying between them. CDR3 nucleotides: TGTGCCAGCAGCTATGGAGGAGGTGAAGCTTTCTTT. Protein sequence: CASSYGGGEAFF. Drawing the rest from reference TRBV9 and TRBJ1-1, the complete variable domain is DSGVTQTPKHLITATGQRVTLRCSPRSGDLSVYWYQQSLDQGLQFLIQYYNGEERAKGNILERFSAQQFPDLHSELNLSSLELGDSALYFCASSYGGGEAFFGQGTRLTVV.

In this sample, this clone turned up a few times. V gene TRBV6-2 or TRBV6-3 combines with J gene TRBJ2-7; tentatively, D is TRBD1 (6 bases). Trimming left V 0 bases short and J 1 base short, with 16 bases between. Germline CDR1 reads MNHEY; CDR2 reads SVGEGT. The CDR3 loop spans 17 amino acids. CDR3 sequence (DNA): TGTGCCAGCAGTTACTCAGGCCGCCGGGACACTTCCTACGAGCAGTACTTC. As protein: CASSYSGRRDTSYEQYF.

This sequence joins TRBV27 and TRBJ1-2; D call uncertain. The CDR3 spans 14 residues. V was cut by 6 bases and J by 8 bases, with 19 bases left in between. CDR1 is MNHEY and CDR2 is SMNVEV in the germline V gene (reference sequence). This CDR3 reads CASSPGSRAGGYTF. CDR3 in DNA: TGTGCCAGCAGCCCCGGCTCGAGGGCAGGCGGCTACACCTTC.

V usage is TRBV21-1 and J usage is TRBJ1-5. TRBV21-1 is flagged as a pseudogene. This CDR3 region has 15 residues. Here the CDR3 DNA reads TGTGCCAGCAGCCAAGGAGTTTATAGCAATCAGCCCCAGCATTTT. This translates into CASSQGVYSNQPQHF.

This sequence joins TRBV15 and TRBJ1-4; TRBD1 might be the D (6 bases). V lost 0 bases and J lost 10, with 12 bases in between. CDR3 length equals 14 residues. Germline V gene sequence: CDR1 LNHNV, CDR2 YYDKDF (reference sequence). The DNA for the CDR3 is TGTGCCACCAGCAGAGACAGGGGACCAACAAAACTGTTTTTT. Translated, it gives CATSRDRGPTKLFF.

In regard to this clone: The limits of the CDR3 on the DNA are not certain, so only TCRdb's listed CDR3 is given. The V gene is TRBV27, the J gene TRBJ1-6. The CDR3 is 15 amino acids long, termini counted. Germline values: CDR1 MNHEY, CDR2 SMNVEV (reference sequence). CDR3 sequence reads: CASSRFGPGNSPLHF.

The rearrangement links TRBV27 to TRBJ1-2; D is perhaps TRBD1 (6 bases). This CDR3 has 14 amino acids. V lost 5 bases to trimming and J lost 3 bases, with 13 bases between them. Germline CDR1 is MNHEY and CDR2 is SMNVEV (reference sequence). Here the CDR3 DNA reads TGTGCCAGCAGTACAGGGAGGAAGGACTATGGCTACACCTTC. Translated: CASSTGRKDYGYTF.

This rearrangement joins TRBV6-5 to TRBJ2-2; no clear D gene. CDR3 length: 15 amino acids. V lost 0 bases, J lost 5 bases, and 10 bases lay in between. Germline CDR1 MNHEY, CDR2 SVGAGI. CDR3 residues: CASSYSISGTGELFF. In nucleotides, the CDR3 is TGTGCCAGCAGTTACTCGATTTCCGGGACCGGGGAGCTGTTTTTT.

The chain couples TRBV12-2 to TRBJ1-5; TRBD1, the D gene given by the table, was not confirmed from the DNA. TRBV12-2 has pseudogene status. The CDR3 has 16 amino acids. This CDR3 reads CASRLASYRGNQPQHF. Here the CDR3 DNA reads TGTGCAAGTCGCTTAGCATCATACAGGGGCAATCAGCCCCAGCATTTT.